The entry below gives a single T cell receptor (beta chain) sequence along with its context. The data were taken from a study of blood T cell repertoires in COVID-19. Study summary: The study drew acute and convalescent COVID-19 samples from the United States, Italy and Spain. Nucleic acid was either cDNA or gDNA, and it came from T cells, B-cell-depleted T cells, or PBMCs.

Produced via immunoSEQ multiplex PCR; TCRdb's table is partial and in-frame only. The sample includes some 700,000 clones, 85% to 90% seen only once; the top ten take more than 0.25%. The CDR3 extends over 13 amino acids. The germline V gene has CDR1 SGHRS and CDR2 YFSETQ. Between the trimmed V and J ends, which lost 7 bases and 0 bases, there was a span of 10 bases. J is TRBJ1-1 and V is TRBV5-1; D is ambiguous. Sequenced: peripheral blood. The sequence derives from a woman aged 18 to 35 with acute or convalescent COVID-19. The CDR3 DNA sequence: TGCGCCAGCCGAGCCGTTTTGAACACTGAAGCTTTCTTT. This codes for CASRAVLNTEAFF.